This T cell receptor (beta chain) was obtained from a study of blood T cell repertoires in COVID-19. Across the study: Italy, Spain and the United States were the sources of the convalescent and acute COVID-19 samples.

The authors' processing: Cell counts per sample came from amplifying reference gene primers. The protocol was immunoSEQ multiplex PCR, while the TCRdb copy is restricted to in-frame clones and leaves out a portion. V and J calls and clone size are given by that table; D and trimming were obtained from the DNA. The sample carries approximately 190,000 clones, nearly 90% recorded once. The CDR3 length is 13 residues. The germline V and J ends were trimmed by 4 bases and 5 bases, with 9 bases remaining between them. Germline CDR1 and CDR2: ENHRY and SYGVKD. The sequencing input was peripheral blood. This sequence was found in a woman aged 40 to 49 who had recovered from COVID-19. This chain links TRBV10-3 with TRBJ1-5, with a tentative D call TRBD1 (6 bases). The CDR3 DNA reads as TGTGCCATCAGTGTACAGGGAGATCAGCCCCAGCATTTT. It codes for CAISVQGDQPQHF.